This TCR beta chain is drawn from a study of human thymus T cells. Study observations and caveats: What appeared biased in thymic and blood repertoires was the usage of V and J genes.

Sequencing used immunoSEQ multiplex PCR; TCRdb keeps in-frame clones, though not all of them. There are some 57,000 clones in the sample; 94% occur only once, and approximately 6% lies in the top ten. On this clone itself: What it recognizes is unknown.

V was clipped by 3 bases and J by 4 bases; unmatched bases: 6. The CDR3 spans 17 residues. From germline, CDR1 is LNHDA and CDR2 SQIVND (reference sequence). The sample consisted of blood. The chain recombines TRBV19 with TRBJ2-5, with 15 nucleotides matching TRBD2. The receptor's source is a boy in the first two years of life with a congenital heart defect but otherwise immunologically healthy. Here the CDR3 reads CASSIPRGLAGGETQYF. The CDR3 DNA sequence: TGTGCCAGTAGTATCCCAAGGGGACTAGCGGGGGGAGAGACCCAGTACTTC. The variable domain in full, with the rest retrieved from reference TRBV19 and TRBJ2-5, is DGGITQSPKYLFRKEGQNVTLSCEQNLNHDAMYWYRQDPGQGLRLIYYSQIVNDFQKGDIAEGYSVSREKKESFPLTVTSAQKNPTAFYLCASSIPRGLAGGETQYFGPGTRLLVL.